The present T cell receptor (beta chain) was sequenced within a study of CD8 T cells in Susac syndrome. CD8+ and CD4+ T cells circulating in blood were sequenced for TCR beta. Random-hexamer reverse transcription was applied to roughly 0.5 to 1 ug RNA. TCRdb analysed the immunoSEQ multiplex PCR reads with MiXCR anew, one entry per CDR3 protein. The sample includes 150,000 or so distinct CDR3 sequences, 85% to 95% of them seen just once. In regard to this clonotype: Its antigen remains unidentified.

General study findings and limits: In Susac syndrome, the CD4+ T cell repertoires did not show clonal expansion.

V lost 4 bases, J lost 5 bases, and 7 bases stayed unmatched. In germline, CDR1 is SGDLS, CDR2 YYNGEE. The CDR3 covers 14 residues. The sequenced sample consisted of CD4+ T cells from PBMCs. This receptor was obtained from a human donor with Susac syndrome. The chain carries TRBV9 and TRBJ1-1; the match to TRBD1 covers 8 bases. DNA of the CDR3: TGTGCCAGCAGCCCAGGGGGCTTGGTTACTGAAGCTTTCTTT. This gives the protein CASSPGGLVTEAFF.